One and the same sample provided the 10 T cell receptor beta chains below, sequenced in a study of CD8 T cell repertoires and HIV-1 epitope variants. Generated by immunoSEQ multiplex PCR, the TCRdb table keeps only in-frame clones and is missing some. Of about 5,100 clones in the sample, about 65% were seen once. For these TCRs, the target antigens are not known. Sequencing was done on a sample of cultured CD8+ T cells derived from PBMCs. The receptors were sampled from a male donor with HIV.

In its sample, this clone was seen once. The J gene is TRBJ1-4, the V gene TRBV11-2, with TRBD1 identical over 9 bases. CDR3 length: 14 amino acids. J was trimmed by 9 bases and V by 4 bases; bases with no gene match: 6. CDR1 and CDR2 from the germline V gene are SGHAT and FQNNGV. This CDR3 reads CASSSDRGLQKLFF. DNA for the CDR3: TGTGCCAGCAGCTCGGACAGGGGTCTTCAAAAACTGTTTTTT.

V and J are TRBV28 and TRBJ2-5; 10 nucleotides match TRBD1. Germline CDR1 is MDHEN and CDR2 is SYDVKM. This CDR3 has 14 amino acids. The ends lost 4 bases at V and 5 bases at J; junction bases unmatched: 4. The CDR3 DNA reads as TGTGCCAGCAGTTCGGACAGGGGGGAGGAGACCCAGTACTTC. Translated, it gives CASSSDRGEETQYF.

The gene calls are TRBV7-2 and TRBJ2-2, with 7 bases matching TRBD2. V shed 1 base and J 7 bases; nucleotides not matched to a gene: 12. Germline V gene lookup returns CDR1 SGHTA and CDR2 FQGNSA. The CDR3 sequence is 17 residues long. The CDR3 DNA follows: TGTGCCAGCAGCTTAGACTGGCGGGAGAGGCGGGGCGGGGAGCTGTTTTTT. It is translated as CASSLDWRERRGGELFF.

The J gene is TRBJ1-6, the V gene TRBV28; D remains ambiguous. The CDR3 loop spans 14 amino acids. From germline, CDR1 is MDHEN and CDR2 SYDVKM. V was trimmed by 7 bases and J by 0 bases, leaving 7 bases between them. The CDR3 DNA reads as TGTGCCAGCAAATACCTCTCCTATAATTCACCCCTCCACTTT. Protein product: CASKYLSYNSPLHF. Filled out from reference TRBV28 and TRBJ1-6, the complete variable domain reads DVKVTQSSRYLVKRTGEKVFLECVQDMDHENMFWYRQDPGLGLRLIYFSYDVKMKEKGDIPEGYSVSREKKERFSLILESASTNQTSMYLCASKYLSYNSPLHFGNGTRLTVT.

The chain combines TRBV7-6 with TRBJ2-1, with D maybe TRBD1 (8 bases). The germline gives CDR1 SGHVS, CDR2 FNYEAQ. Trimming stripped 3 bases from V and 4 bases from J, with 13 bases between. The CDR3 spans 15 residues. The CDR3 DNA reads as TGTGCCAGCAGCTTGACACAGGGGGGGTACAATGAGCAGTTCTTC. Protein product: CASSLTQGGYNEQFF.

The chain has TRBV5-1 and TRBJ2-3; D is unclear. V was cut by 0 bases and J by 3 bases, with 8 bases left in between. The germline V gene encodes CDR1 SGHRS and CDR2 YFSETQ. The CDR3 loop spans 14 amino acids. The CDR3 sequence: CASSLVLSTDTQYF. The CDR3 DNA is TGCGCCAGCAGCTTGGTTCTGTCGACAGATACGCAGTATTTT.

This rearrangement joins TRBV25-1 to TRBJ1-2; D uncertain. Trimming removed 1 base at V and 4 bases at J, with 10 bases between. The CDR3 is 14 amino acids. In germline, CDR1 is MGHDK, CDR2 SYGVNS. CDR3 in DNA: TGTGCCAGCAGTGAATTGGGCAGTTTCTATGGCTACACCTTC. Its protein is CASSELGSFYGYTF.

The chain recombines TRBV9 with TRBJ1-1; D possibly corresponds to TRBD1 (6 bases). Germline V gene sequence: CDR1 SGDLS, CDR2 YYNGEE. V was pared by 7 bases and J by 5 bases, with 9 bases between. The CDR3 length is 11 residues. CDR3 amino acids: CASRRGTEAFF. The CDR3 DNA reads TGTGCCAGCCGGAGGGGGACTGAAGCTTTCTTT. The full variable domain, with the rest looked up from reference TRBV9 and TRBJ1-1, is DSGVTQTPKHLITATGQRVTLRCSPRSGDLSVYWYQQSLDQGLQFLIQYYNGEERAKGNILERFSAQQFPDLHSELNLSSLELGDSALYFCASRRGTEAFFGQGTRLTVV.

The gene calls are TRBV6-4 and TRBJ2-3; 13 bases align to TRBD2. Trimming cost V 0 bases and J 4 bases; bases outside gene matches: 1. The CDR3 length is 16 residues. Germline-derived CDR1 and CDR2 are MRHNA and SNTAGT. DNA of the CDR3: TGTGCCAGCAGTGACTCAACTAGCGGGGGGGCAGATACGCAGTATTTT. It specifies CASSDSTSGGADTQYF.

This sequence joins TRBV28 and TRBJ2-7; possible D gene TRBD1, 6 bases. The V end lost 5 bases, the J end lost 0 bases, and 11 bases lay between the germline ends. This CDR3 region has 14 residues. Germline V CDR1 and CDR2: MDHEN, SYDVKM. The chain's CDR3 is CASSKDSGSYEQYF. Here the CDR3 DNA reads TGTGCCAGCAGTAAGGACAGTGGCTCCTACGAGCAGTACTTC.